These 5 T cell receptor beta chains were all obtained from the same sample, sequenced in a study of human thymus T cells. Some clones are missing from TCRdb's copy, which holds only in-frame ones; the method was immunoSEQ multiplex PCR. The sample records fewer than 55,000 clones, 94% being singletons. Sequencing input: blood. All receptors derive from a boy in the first two years of life with a congenital heart defect but otherwise immunologically healthy.

The chain recombines TRBV6-6 with TRBJ2-7; D might be TRBD1 (5 bases). The CDR3 length is 12 residues. Germline CDR1 MNHNY, CDR2 SVGAGI (reference sequence). Trimming pared 2 bases from V and 7 bases from J, leaving 9 bases between. As DNA, the CDR3 is TGTGCCAGCAGTTACAGGGGCCGGGAGCAGTACTTC. This codes for CASSYRGREQYF.

This sequence joins TRBV7-2 and TRBJ2-5; possibly TRBD1 for D (6 bases). CDR1 and CDR2 from the germline V gene are SGHTA and FQGNSA. V lost 1 base to trimming and J lost 5 bases, with 17 bases between them. This CDR3 comprises 16 residues. In DNA form, the CDR3 reads TGTGCCAGCAGCTTAGAATACAGGGCCTATCCCGAGACCCAGTACTTC. It encodes CASSLEYRAYPETQYF.

V gene TRBV19 combines with J gene TRBJ2-5; maybe TRBD1 (5 bases). Between the trimmed V and J ends, which lost 3 bases and 5 bases, there was a span of 10 bases. The CDR3 extends over 13 amino acids. Germline values: CDR1 LNHDA, CDR2 SQIVND (reference sequence). This CDR3 is CASSMDIRETQYF. The DNA of the CDR3 is TGTGCCAGTAGTATGGACATCCGGGAGACCCAGTACTTC.

The chain couples TRBV6-1 to TRBJ2-5, with 14 nucleotides matching TRBD2. The CDR3 consists of 14 residues. The germline V gene encodes CDR1 MNHNS and CDR2 SASEGT. V was pared by 5 bases and J by 7 bases, with 3 bases of the junction left unmatched. This chain's CDR3 is CASSIGTSGGTQYF. The DNA of the CDR3 is TGTGCCAGCAGTATAGGGACTAGCGGGGGGACCCAGTACTTC.

This chain connects TRBV7-2 to TRBJ1-3; D call uncertain. Trimming shortened V by 5 bases and J by 1 base, and 12 bases separated the two germline ends. Germline CDR1 is SGHTA and CDR2 is FQGNSA. The CDR3 is 15 residues long. The CDR3 sequence is CASSLVRGSGNTIYF. In nucleotides, the CDR3 is TGTGCCAGCAGCCTAGTGCGCGGGTCTGGAAACACCATATATTTT.